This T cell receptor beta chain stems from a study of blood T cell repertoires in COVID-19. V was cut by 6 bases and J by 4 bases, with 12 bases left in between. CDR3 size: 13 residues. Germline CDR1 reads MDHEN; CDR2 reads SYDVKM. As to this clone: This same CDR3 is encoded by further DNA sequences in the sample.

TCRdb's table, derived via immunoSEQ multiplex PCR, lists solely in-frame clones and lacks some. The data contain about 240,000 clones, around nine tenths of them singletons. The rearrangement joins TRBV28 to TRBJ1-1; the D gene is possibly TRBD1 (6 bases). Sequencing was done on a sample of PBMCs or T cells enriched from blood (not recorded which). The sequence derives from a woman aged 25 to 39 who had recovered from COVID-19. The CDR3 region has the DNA TGTGCCAGCAGCCCCCCCAGGGGCACTGAAGCTTTCTTT. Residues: CASSPPRGTEAFF.